The present T cell receptor (beta chain) was sequenced within a study of cytomegalovirus exposure and HLA in healthy donors. CDR1 and CDR2 (germline): MDHEN, SYDVKM. The V gene end was trimmed by 6 bases and the J gene end by 4 bases; junction bases not matched to a gene: 4. The CDR3 is 13 residues long. Study-level points and caveats: In an earlier analysis, most TCR beta V segments were productive about 87% or about 30% of the time. Fewer N-insertions (relative to the approximately 670-donor mean) were reportedly seen in an Asian-associated ancestry cluster in a later analysis.

Points on this clone: Its antigen is not known.

Both 60 Vbeta primers and 13 Jbeta primers went into the PCR. The protocol was immunoSEQ multiplex PCR, while the TCRdb copy is restricted to in-frame clones and leaves out a portion. Counted here are around 120,000 clones, 75% to 90% occurring once; the ten biggest clones make up 2% to 3%. At sampling all donors were nominally healthy, likely with unrecorded immune exposures. The sequenced material came from PBMCs. The TCR sequence derives from a man aged 25 to 45 in good health and CMV-seronegative. This sequence joins TRBV28 and TRBJ1-2; TRBD1 matches at 8 bases. The CDR3 bases are TGTGCCAGCAGAGCAGGGGGCCCCTATGGCTACACCTTC. This gives the protein CASRAGGPYGYTF.